This entry is about one TCR beta chain. What it recognizes is unknown. V was cut by 8 bases and J by 2 bases, with 14 bases left in between. CDR3 length equals 14 residues. Per germline, CDR1 MNHNS and CDR2 SASEGT. Constant-region reverse primers amplified full-length variable regions, followed by semi-nested Nested Universal Primer A PCR. TCRdb itself ran the 5' RACE reads through MiXCR, one entry per CDR3 protein. Of about 43,000 distinct CDR3 sequences in the sample, roughly a fifth were seen once. Treg sorting used a CD4+CD25+CD127-/low gate. Overall study results and limits: Tumor memory CD4+ T cell TCR gene usage clustered with blood and lymph node memory CD4+ cells and lymph node naive CD4+ cells. Greatest tumor Treg TCR overlap was with tumor naive CD4+ cells.

Sequences were obtained from Tregs sorted from a lymph node. This sequence was found in a female donor with breast cancer. The chain couples TRBV6-1 to TRBJ2-3; weak D call: TRBD2 (5 bases). CDR3 in DNA: TGTGCCAGCGGTGGAGCGGATGACACAGATACGCAGTATTTT. Amino acids: CASGGADDTDTQYF.